This entry lists 6 T cell receptor beta chains sequenced from one sample in a study of blood T cell repertoires in COVID-19. Sequenced by immunoSEQ multiplex PCR; TCRdb stores in-frame clones only, minus some. The sample has 150,000 or so clones, 84% seen once. Sequenced sample: peripheral blood. The receptors derive from a woman between 45 and 60 years old in a cohort sampled during active or convalescent COVID-19.

The chain employs TRBV10-1 and TRBJ1-5; a weak D match, TRBD1 (6 bases). Germline V gene data show CDR1 as WNHNN and CDR2 as SYGVQD (reference sequence). CDR3 length: 13 residues. Trimming cost V 1 base and J 15 bases, with 16 bases left between them. The CDR3 region is CASSEWTVPWRHF. CDR3 sequence (DNA): TGCGCCAGCAGTGAGTGGACAGTACCCTGGAGGCATTTT.

The V gene is TRBV5-1, the J gene TRBJ2-7; 8 bases agree with TRBD1. This CDR3 has 14 amino acids. Trimming cost V 4 bases and J 3 bases; bases outside gene matches: 6. Germline V lookup: CDR1 SGHRS, CDR2 YFSETQ. The CDR3, as DNA: TGCGCCAGCAGCGTAGACAGGGGCGGCTACGAGCAGTACTTC. Its translation is CASSVDRGGYEQYF.

The chain couples TRBV6-5 to TRBJ2-7; 7 bases agree with TRBD1. From germline, CDR1 is MNHEY and CDR2 SVGAGI. J gave up 4 bases and V 6 bases, and 6 bases lay outside the gene matches. The CDR3 length is 13 residues. The CDR3 loop is CASSKTGVYEQYF. The CDR3 DNA follows: TGTGCCAGCAGCAAAACAGGGGTTTACGAGCAGTACTTC.

The chain is built from TRBV2 and TRBJ2-1; D gene ambiguous. Trimming pared 1 base from V and 1 base from J, leaving 11 bases between. The CDR3 runs to 16 residues. Per germline, CDR1 SNHLY and CDR2 FYNNEI. CDR3 DNA: TGTGCCAGCAGTGAAGGGCGGCGTCCATCCTACAATGAGCAGTTCTTC. It translates to CASSEGRRPSYNEQFF.

This chain connects TRBV27 to TRBJ2-1; the match to TRBD2 covers 10 bases. The CDR3 covers 16 residues. With V trimmed by 5 bases and J by 2 bases, 6 bases remained unmatched. Germline CDR1 and CDR2: MNHEY and SMNVEV (reference sequence). The CDR3 bases are TGTGCCAGCAGTCCCAATAGCGGGGGGACCTACAATGAGCAGTTCTTC. It yields the protein CASSPNSGGTYNEQFF.

The chain combines TRBV7-3 with TRBJ2-5, with TRBD2 matching 7 bases. V shed 2 bases and J 5 bases; nucleotides not matched to a gene: 11. This CDR3 spans 16 amino acids. Germline CDR1 SGHTA, CDR2 FQGTGA. CDR3 DNA sequence: TGTGCCAGCAGCTTACTTGCAGCGGGGCCCCGGGAGACCCAGTACTTC. Its protein product is CASSLLAAGPRETQYF. Full variable domain (missing parts from reference TRBV7-3 and TRBJ2-5): GAGVSQTPSNKVTEKGKYVELRCDPISGHTALYWYRQSLGQGPEFLIYFQGTGAADDSGLPNDRFFAVRPEGSVSTLKIQRTERGDSAVYLCASSLLAAGPRETQYFGPGTRLLVL.